This T cell receptor (beta chain) was recorded in a study of immune heterogeneity within non-small cell lung tumors. This clonotype is termed medium-sized. TCR beta CDR3 was amplified by multiplex PCR, first round 10 to 11 cycles, 32 V and 13 J primers. Using its own MiXCR run on the multiplex PCR reads, TCRdb lists one record per CDR3 protein. Altogether 15,000 or so distinct CDR3 sequences are present, 25% to 35% being singletons, with the ten largest covering around 5.2%. Germline values: CDR1 LNHDA, CDR2 SQIVND (reference sequence). Unmatched junction bases numbered 4, after V lost 6 bases and J lost 6 bases. The CDR3 has 13 amino acids. Template came from bulk tumor genomic DNA, at 500 to 650 ng per sample. The authors collected several far-apart biopsies from each primary tumor during surgery. Patients went through curative surgery, and their non-small cell lung cancer was untreated and newly diagnosed.

The sample taken for sequencing was lung tumor tissue. The TCR comes from a man in his forties or fifties with non-small cell lung cancer. The V and J genes are TRBV19 and TRBJ1-5, with TRBD1 matching over 8 bases. The CDR3 sequence is CASSGDRSQPQHF. The CDR3 coding sequence is TGTGCCAGTAGCGGGGACAGGAGTCAGCCCCAGCATTTT.